These 29 T cell receptor beta chains originate from one sample sequenced in a study of regulatory T cells in long-lasting Graves disease (dated by TCRdb to about 2021). The sample's time point, from its label and the paper: persistent/refractory GD, antithyroid drugs over 5 years with positive TRAb. RNA was extracted from PBMCs in TRIzol for both TCR sequencing and RNA sequencing. Receptor amplification or capture employed multiplex PCR. TCRdb lists the instrument as Illumina HiSeq 4000. CDR3 regions were amplified by Arm-PCR with iRepertoire HTBI primers to construct TCR beta libraries. TCRdb passed the public sequencing reads through fastp at Q25 and MiXCR, retaining productive beta sequences. Rows are unified per CDR3 protein, each entry keeping the most common DNA and genes. This sample comprises around 300,000 distinct CDR3 sequences, around 20% of them detected only once. The top ten hold about 61% of the sample.

Sequenced material: peripheral blood mononuclear cells (PBMCs), taken when the disease was refractory, from a patient treated with antithyroid drugs. The receptors were sampled from a female donor with Graves disease.

V is TRBV4-1 and J is TRBJ2-5; D may be TRBD2 (5 bases). Germline values: CDR1 MGHRA, CDR2 YSYEKL. Trimming cost V 4 bases and J 2 bases, with 14 bases left between them. The CDR3 is made up of 15 amino acids. CDR3 region: CASSPLGLPQETQYF. The CDR3 DNA is TGCGCCAGCAGCCCTCTTGGACTGCCTCAAGAGACCCAGTACTTC.

This clonotype showed up many times. This rearrangement joins TRBV6-2 or TRBV6-3 to TRBJ2-7; D gene unclear. Germline loops: CDR1 MNHEY, CDR2 SVGEGT. This CDR3 is built from 13 residues. V lost 3 bases, J lost 4 bases, and 10 bases lay in between. CDR3 DNA: TGTGCCAGCAGTTATTATGCCAGTTACGAGCAGTACTTC. It yields the protein CASSYYASYEQYF.

This clonotype was observed many times. The gene calls are TRBV6-1 and TRBJ2-7; 7 bases align to TRBD2. CDR1 and CDR2 from the germline V gene are MNHNS and SASEGT. The V segment lost 7 bases and the J segment 7 bases; nucleotides outside the gene matches: 13. CDR3 length: 14 residues. As DNA, the CDR3 is TGTGCCAGCACCTCATGGGAGGGCCATGGGGAGCAGTACTTC. Translated: CASTSWEGHGEQYF.

This chain links TRBV28 with TRBJ2-3; D unresolved. CDR3 length equals 14 residues. The V and J ends lost 1 base and 0 bases respectively, with 5 bases between them. Germline loops: CDR1 MDHEN, CDR2 SYDVKM. The CDR3: CASSLFGSTDTQYF. CDR3 DNA: TGTGCCAGCAGTTTATTCGGGAGCACAGATACGCAGTATTTT. The entire variable domain, with the rest obtained from reference TRBV28 and TRBJ2-3, is as follows: DVKVTQSSRYLVKRTGEKVFLECVQDMDHENMFWYRQDPGLGLRLIYFSYDVKMKEKGDIPEGYSVSREKKERFSLILESASTNQTSMYLCASSLFGSTDTQYFGPGTRLTVL.

Turning to this clonotype: The conserved phenylalanine or tryptophan is not found at the CDR3 terminus, so this likely reflects a read error. CDR3 sequence reads: CASSAGTGNSPLHL. The DNA for the CDR3 is TGTGCCAGCAGCGCCGGGACAGGGAATTCACCCCTCCACCTT. The V and J genes are TRBV7-3 and TRBJ1-6; TRBD1 matches at 9 bases. The length of the CDR3 is 14 residues. The V gene's germline CDR1 is SGHTA and CDR2 FQGTGA. After removal of 5 bases from V and 7 bases from J, the junction contained 3 bases not matched to a gene.

This clonotype turned up a few times. This chain connects TRBV29-1 to TRBJ2-5; TRBD1 aligns across 8 bases. Trimming took 5 bases from V and 7 from J; bases not matched to a gene: 9. The CDR3 loop spans 13 amino acids. The V gene's germline CDR1 is SQVTM and CDR2 ANQGSEA. The CDR3 region is CSVSTQGAGTQYF. CDR3 bases: TGCAGCGTTAGCACTCAGGGGGCTGGGACCCAGTACTTC. The variable domain in full, completed from reference TRBV29-1 and TRBJ2-5, reads SAVISQKPSRDICQRGTSLTIQCQVDSQVTMMFWYRQQPGQSLTLIATANQGSEATYESGFVIDKFPISRPNLTFSTLTVSNMSPEDSSIYLCSVSTQGAGTQYFGPGTRLLVL.

This clonotype was seen many times. V is TRBV5-1 and J is TRBJ1-1; D is unclear. Germline CDR1 SGHRS, CDR2 YFSETQ. The V end lost 6 bases, the J end lost 1 base, and 10 bases lay between the germline ends. CDR3 length: 13 amino acids. CDR3 bases: TGCGCCAGCACCTCGACACAGAACACTGAAGCTTTCTTT. It codes for CASTSTQNTEAFF.

The chain uses TRBV7-2 and TRBJ1-5, with TRBD1 matching over 8 bases. The germline gives CDR1 SGHTA, CDR2 FQGNSA. The CDR3 spans 14 residues. V gave up 9 bases and J gave up 0 bases; unmatched junction bases: 4. As DNA, the CDR3 is TGTGCCAGTAGCAGGGGGCGTAGCAATCAGCCCCAGCATTTT. Protein: CASSRGRSNQPQHF.

V usage is TRBV4-3 and J usage is TRBJ2-2; D remains ambiguous. CDR3 length: 14 amino acids. The V and J ends lost 3 bases and 6 bases respectively, with 11 bases between them. From germline, CDR1 is LGHNA and CDR2 YSLEER. The CDR3 bases are TGCGCCAGCAGCCAGGCCAGGAGTGCCGGGGAGCTGTTTTTT. Translated, it gives CASSQARSAGELFF.

V gene TRBV7-9 combines with J gene TRBJ1-4, with a possible D match to TRBD1 (5 bases). The V end lost 5 bases, the J end lost 0 bases, and 13 bases lay between the germline ends. The CDR3 spans 16 residues. Germline V gives CDR1 SEHNR, CDR2 FQNEAQ (reference sequence). CDR3 coding DNA: TGTGCCAGCAGCCCTGGGACGGCAGCAACTAATGAAAAACTGTTTTTT. Translated, it gives CASSPGTAATNEKLFF.

The chain employs TRBV28 and TRBJ2-1; D is ambiguous. V lost 6 bases to trimming and J lost 4 bases, with 13 bases between them. The CDR3 length is 14 residues. Germline CDR1 is MDHEN and CDR2 is SYDVKM. The CDR3 loop reads CASSPVRMYNEQFF. In DNA form, the CDR3 reads TGTGCCAGCAGCCCCGTGAGAATGTACAATGAGCAGTTCTTC. The full variable domain, in which reference TRBV28 and TRBJ2-1 provide the parts outside the CDR3, is DVKVTQSSRYLVKRTGEKVFLECVQDMDHENMFWYRQDPGLGLRLIYFSYDVKMKEKGDIPEGYSVSREKKERFSLILESASTNQTSMYLCASSPVRMYNEQFFGPGTRLTVL.

The chain has TRBV5-1 and TRBJ2-2, with 8 positions matching TRBD2. Germline CDR1 reads SGHRS; CDR2 reads YFSETQ. The CDR3 covers 15 residues. V lost 5 bases, J lost 4 bases, and 7 bases stayed unmatched. DNA of the CDR3: TGCGCCAGCAGAGAAGGTAGCGGGGCCACCGGGGAGCTGTTTTTT. It encodes CASREGSGATGELFF.

The chain carries TRBV25-1 and TRBJ1-4; 8 bases fit TRBD1. V lost 2 bases, J lost 5 bases, and 4 bases stayed unmatched. This CDR3 region has 15 residues. Germline V lookup: CDR1 MGHDK, CDR2 SYGVNS. The CDR3 bases are TGTGCCAGCAGTGAACAACAGGGGGAAAATGAAAAACTGTTTTTT. Translation: CASSEQQGENEKLFF.

The genes are TRBV29-1 and TRBJ2-1; perhaps TRBD2 as D (6 bases). Trimming took 8 bases from V and 7 from J, leaving 15 bases between them. Germline CDR1 is SQVTM and CDR2 is ANQGSEA. The CDR3 is 12 residues long. CDR3 protein: CSPTLATNEQFF. The CDR3 DNA follows: TGCAGCCCAACGCTAGCGACTAATGAGCAGTTCTTC.

A remark on this clonotype: At one of its ends the junction is not consistent with the germline gene, which may arise from a read error. The V call is TRBV28, the J call TRBJ2-5, with TRBD1 identical over 9 bases. CDR1 and CDR2 from the germline V gene are MDHEN and SYDVKM. The CDR3 sequence is 16 residues long. The CDR3 reads CAGRTGEAWDQETQYF. The CDR3 DNA follows: TGTGCCGGCAGGACAGGGGAAGCGTGGGACCAAGAGACCCAGTACTTC.

There are a few counts of this clonotype. The rearrangement joins TRBV11-2 to TRBJ1-1, with 7 positions matching TRBD1. CDR1 and CDR2 from the germline V gene are SGHAT and FQNNGV. After removal of 4 bases from V and 2 bases from J, the junction contained 4 bases not matched to a gene. This CDR3 comprises 14 residues. The CDR3: CASSSGDSNTEAFF. CDR3 in DNA: TGTGCCAGCAGCTCTGGGGACAGCAACACTGAAGCTTTCTTT.

The chain recombines TRBV29-1 with TRBJ1-1; D uncertain. In germline, CDR1 is SQVTM, CDR2 ANQGSEA. CDR3 length: 12 amino acids. The V gene lost 2 bases and the J gene lost 4 bases, with 8 bases spanning the gap. CDR3 amino acids: CSVEFDGTEAFF. The CDR3 bases are TGCAGCGTTGAATTTGATGGCACTGAAGCTTTCTTT.

V gene TRBV6-1 combines with J gene TRBJ1-2; 11 bases map to TRBD1. CDR1 and CDR2 from the germline V gene are MNHNS and SASEGT. Trimming at V came to 7 bases and at J to 8 bases, leaving 12 bases not matched to a gene. The CDR3 consists of 15 residues. DNA for the CDR3: TGTGCCAGCAACGATCCGGACAGGGGGCGCCGAGGCTACACCTTC. Its protein product is CASNDPDRGRRGYTF.

V and J are TRBV30 and TRBJ2-2, with TRBD1 matching over 9 bases. The CDR3 totals 14 residues. V trimming: 5 bases; J trimming: 4 bases; junction bases outside the gene matches: 5. Per the germline V gene, CDR1 is GTSNPN and CDR2 is SVGIG (reference sequence). The CDR3 DNA reads as TGTGCCTGGGGAACAGGGGGCGGCACCGGGGAGCTGTTTTTT. This translates into CAWGTGGGTGELFF. Full variable domain (rest looked up from reference TRBV30 and TRBJ2-2): SQTIHQWPATLVQPVGSPLSLECTVEGTSNPNLYWYRQAAGRGLQLLFYSVGIGQISSEVPQNLSASRPQDRQFILSSKKLLLSDSGFYLCAWGTGGGTGELFFGEGSRLTVL.

V usage is TRBV5-1 and J usage is TRBJ1-1, with 7 positions matching TRBD1. V shed 3 bases, J shed 1 base, and the junction held 3 bases outside the gene matches. The CDR3 length is 14 residues. CDR1 SGHRS and CDR2 YFSETQ come from the germline V gene. CDR3 DNA: TGCGCCAGCAGCTCCGGGACAGAGAACACTGAAGCTTTCTTT. This gives the protein CASSSGTENTEAFF.

Of note for this clonotype: The junction shows a germline mismatch at one end, possibly a read error. The chain recombines TRBV10-3 with TRBJ1-1; maybe TRBD1 (6 bases). CDR1 and CDR2 (germline): ENHRY, SYGVKD. The CDR3 totals 13 residues. In DNA form, the CDR3 reads TGTCCCATCAGGGGAGGCGAGAACACTGAAGCTTTCTTT. This translates into CPIRGGENTEAFF.

The table lists this clonotype with many counts. The rearrangement uses TRBV20-1 and TRBJ2-7; no clear D gene. V lost 6 bases and J lost 0, with 6 bases in between. Per germline, CDR1 DFQATT and CDR2 SNEGSKA (reference sequence). CDR3 size: 11 residues. CDR3 DNA: TGCAGTGCCAAACCCTCCTACGAGCAGTACTTC. It yields the protein CSAKPSYEQYF.

This chain joins TRBV20-1 and TRBJ2-1, with 8 bases lining up with TRBD2. CDR1 DFQATT and CDR2 SNEGSKA come from the germline V gene (reference sequence). This CDR3 is built from 16 residues. The V gene end was trimmed by 6 bases and the J gene end by 6 bases; junction bases not matched to a gene: 16. CDR3 in amino acids: CSARMPGLVRGNEQFF. CDR3 in DNA: TGCAGTGCCCGAATGCCGGGACTAGTTCGGGGCAATGAGCAGTTCTTC.

At least ten counts were recorded for this clonotype. V usage is TRBV6-2 or TRBV6-3 and J usage is TRBJ2-7, with D perhaps TRBD1 (6 bases). The CDR3 length is 13 residues. CDR1 is MNHEY and CDR2 is SVGEGT in the germline V gene. Trimming left V 6 bases short and J 4 bases short, with 13 bases between. CDR3 amino acids: CASRGHIAYEQYF. The CDR3 nucleotides read TGTGCCAGCAGGGGACATATCGCGTACGAGCAGTACTTC.

This clonotype was seen ten or more times. The J gene is TRBJ1-5, the V gene TRBV27, with 8 bases fitting TRBD1. The V gene end was trimmed by 2 bases and the J gene end by 6 bases; junction bases not matched to a gene: 9. The CDR3 extends over 16 amino acids. CDR1 and CDR2 (germline): MNHEY, SMNVEV (reference sequence). The CDR3 protein is CASSLQGAGEVQPQHF. The CDR3 bases are TGTGCCAGCAGTTTACAGGGGGCAGGTGAAGTTCAGCCCCAGCATTTT.

In its sample, this clonotype was seen a few times. The V call is TRBV27, the J call TRBJ1-2; the D gene is possibly TRBD1 (6 bases). This CDR3 region has 14 residues. CDR1 MNHEY and CDR2 SMNVEV come from the germline V gene (reference sequence). Trimming cost V 5 bases and J 6 bases, with 16 bases left between them. The DNA of the CDR3 is TGTGCCAGCAGTCAGGCCCAACAGGGACATGGCTACACCTTC. Amino acids: CASSQAQQGHGYTF.

This clonotype was seen just once. The chain uses TRBV6-5 and TRBJ2-5, with D possibly TRBD1 on 6 matching bases. The CDR3 spans 14 residues. Trimming cost V 0 bases and J 2 bases, with 7 bases left between them. Germline V gene sequence: CDR1 MNHEY, CDR2 SVGAGI. The CDR3 loop is CASSYSGQQETQYF. CDR3 nucleotide sequence: TGTGCCAGCAGTTACTCCGGACAGCAAGAGACCCAGTACTTC.

On this clonotype itself: A clone one base away is much larger, so this may be a read error. The conserved phenylalanine or tryptophan normally closing the CDR3 is absent here, so this likely arose from a read error. The CDR3 loop reads CASSPLQENYGYTS. The CDR3 region has the DNA TGTGCCAGCTCACCACTCCAGGAAAACTATGGCTACACCTCC. This sequence joins TRBV18 and TRBJ1-2, with D unclear. The CDR3 length is 14 residues. Trimming took 1 base from V and 2 from J, leaving 8 bases between them. Germline V lookup: CDR1 KGHSH, CDR2 LQKENI.

Ten or more counts support this clonotype. The J gene is TRBJ1-1, the V gene TRBV10-3; D gene ambiguous. Per germline, CDR1 ENHRY and CDR2 SYGVKD. The CDR3 runs to 17 residues. V dropped 6 bases and J dropped 4 bases, with 24 bases sitting between them. CDR3 sequence: CAISKAPIGGMGTEAFF. The CDR3 DNA reads as TGTGCCATCAGCAAGGCGCCGATCGGAGGGATGGGCACTGAAGCTTTCTTT.